The T cell receptor (beta chain) described here comes from a study of beta chain features in type 1 diabetes. Study-wide results and caveats: Equally in patients and controls, PCR might preferentially amplify shorter templates. Researchers report that Type 1 diabetes patients had moderately but significantly shorter TCRB CDR3s across all four CD4+ subsets. Reads derived from cDNA could over-represent cells showing high TCR expression.

Germline V gene sequence: CDR1 SGHRS, CDR2 YFSETQ. V was shortened by 5 bases and J by 3 bases, with 12 bases between the two germline ends. CDR3 length equals 13 residues. Note on this clone: The target antigen is unknown.

The authors reverse transcribed all of the isolated RNA, so sequencing captured expressed TCRB transcripts. Measured with immunoSEQ multiplex PCR; TCRdb has only the in-frame clones, and not every one. The sample contains tens of thousands of clones, about 60% of which appear only once. This receptor was taken from a woman aged 30 to 39 with type 1 diabetes. V gene TRBV5-1 combines with J gene TRBJ2-7, with D perhaps matching TRBD1 (5 bases). Sequencing was carried out using stem cell memory CD4+ T cells from blood. CDR3 residues: CASSAGPSYEQYF. DNA of the CDR3: TGCGCCAGCAGTGCAGGGCCTAGCTACGAGCAGTACTTC.